This T cell receptor (beta chain) was obtained from a study of blood T cell repertoires in COVID-19. The ends were cut back, 2 bases at V and 6 bases at J, with 13 bases in the middle. This CDR3 comprises 14 residues. Per the germline V gene, CDR1 is LNHDA and CDR2 is SQIVND (reference sequence). How the authors handled the data: Amplifying reference gene primers gave estimates of nucleated cell counts. Repertoires were generated with immunoSEQ multiplex PCR, while TCRdb's copy carries only in-frame clones and drops some. V, J and clone size are those of that table, while D and trimming were read from the DNA. The table has about 150,000 clones, approximately 85% seen once. This clone was found a few times.

Sequenced sample: peripheral blood. The V and J genes are TRBV19 and TRBJ1-1; D is perhaps TRBD1 (5 bases). The TCR originated in a man in his sixties with COVID-19, enrolled during active disease. CDR3 protein: CASSILGGEAEAFF. The CDR3 region has the DNA TGTGCCAGTAGTATACTGGGGGGGGAAGCTGAAGCTTTCTTT.